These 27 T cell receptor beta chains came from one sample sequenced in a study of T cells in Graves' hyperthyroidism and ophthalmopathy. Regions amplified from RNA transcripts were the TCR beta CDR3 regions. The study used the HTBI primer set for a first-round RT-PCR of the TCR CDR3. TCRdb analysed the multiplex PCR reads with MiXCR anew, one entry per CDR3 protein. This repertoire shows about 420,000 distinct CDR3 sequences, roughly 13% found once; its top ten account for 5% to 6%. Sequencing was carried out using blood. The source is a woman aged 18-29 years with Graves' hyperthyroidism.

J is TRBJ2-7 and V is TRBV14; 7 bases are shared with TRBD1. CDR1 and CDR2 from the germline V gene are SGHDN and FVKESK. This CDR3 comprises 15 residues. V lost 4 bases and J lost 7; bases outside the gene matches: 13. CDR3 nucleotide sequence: TGTGCCAGCAGCCGTCGGACAGGATCCTACGTGGAGCAGTACTTC. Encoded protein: CASSRRTGSYVEQYF.

CDR3 nucleotide sequence: TGCAGTGCTAGGGATACAGGGGGCCGAGGCTACACCTTC. Its translation is CSARDTGGRGYTF. The chain joins TRBV20-1 to TRBJ1-2, with 9 positions matching TRBD1. Germline CDR1 DFQATT, CDR2 SNEGSKA (reference sequence). After removal of 3 bases from V and 8 bases from J, the junction contained 7 bases not matched to a gene. The CDR3 is made up of 13 amino acids.

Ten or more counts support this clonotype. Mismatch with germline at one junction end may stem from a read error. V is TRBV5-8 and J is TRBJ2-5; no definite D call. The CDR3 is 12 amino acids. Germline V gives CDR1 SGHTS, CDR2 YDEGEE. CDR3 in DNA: TGTGCCAGCAGCTCGTACCAAGAGACCCAGTGCTTC. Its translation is CASSSYQETQCF. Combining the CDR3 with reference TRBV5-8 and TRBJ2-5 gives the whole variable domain EAGVTQSPTHLIKTRGQQATLRCSPISGHTSVYWYQQALGLGLQFLLWYDEGEERNRGNFPPRFSGRQFPNYSSELNVNALELEDSALYLCASSSYQETQCFGPGTRLLVL.

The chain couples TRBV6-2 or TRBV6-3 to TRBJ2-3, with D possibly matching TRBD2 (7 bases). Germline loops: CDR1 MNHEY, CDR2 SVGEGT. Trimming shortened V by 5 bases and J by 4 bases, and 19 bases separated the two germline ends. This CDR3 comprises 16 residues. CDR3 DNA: TGTGCCAGCAGTCCTCCCCTGGGGGGGGCGGCAGATACGCAGTATTTT. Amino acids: CASSPPLGGAADTQYF.

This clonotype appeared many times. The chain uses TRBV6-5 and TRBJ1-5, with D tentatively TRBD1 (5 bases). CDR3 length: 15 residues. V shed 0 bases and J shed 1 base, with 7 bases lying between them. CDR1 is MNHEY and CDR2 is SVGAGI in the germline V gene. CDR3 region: CASSYSGESNQPQHF. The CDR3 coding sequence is TGTGCCAGCAGTTACTCAGGGGAGAGCAATCAGCCCCAGCATTTT.

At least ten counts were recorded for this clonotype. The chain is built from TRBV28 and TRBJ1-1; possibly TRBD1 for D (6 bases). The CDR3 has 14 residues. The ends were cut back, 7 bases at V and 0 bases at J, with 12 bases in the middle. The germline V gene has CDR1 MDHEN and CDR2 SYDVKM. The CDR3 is CASIKRGMNTEAFF. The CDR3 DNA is TGTGCCAGCATTAAAAGGGGGATGAACACTGAAGCTTTCTTT.

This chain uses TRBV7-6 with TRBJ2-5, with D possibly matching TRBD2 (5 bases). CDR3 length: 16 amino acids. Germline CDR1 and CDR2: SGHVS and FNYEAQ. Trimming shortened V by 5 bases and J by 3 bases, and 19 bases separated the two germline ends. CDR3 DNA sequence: TGTGCCAGCAGCCCGGTACCGGAGAGGGAAGAAGAGACCCAGTACTTC. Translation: CASSPVPEREEETQYF.

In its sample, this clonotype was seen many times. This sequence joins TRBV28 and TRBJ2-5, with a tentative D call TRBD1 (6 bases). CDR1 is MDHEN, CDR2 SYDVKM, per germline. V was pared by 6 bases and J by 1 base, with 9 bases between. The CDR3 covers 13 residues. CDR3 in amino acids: CASRTDSQETQYF. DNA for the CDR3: TGTGCCAGCAGAACGGACAGCCAAGAGACCCAGTACTTC.

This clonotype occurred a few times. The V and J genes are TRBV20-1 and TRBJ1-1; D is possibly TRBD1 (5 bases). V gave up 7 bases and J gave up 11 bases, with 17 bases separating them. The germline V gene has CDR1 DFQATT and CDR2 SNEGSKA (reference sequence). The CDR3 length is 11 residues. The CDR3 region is CSVRGPEVAFF. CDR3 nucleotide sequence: TGCAGTGTTAGGGGCCCGGAGGTGGCTTTCTTT.

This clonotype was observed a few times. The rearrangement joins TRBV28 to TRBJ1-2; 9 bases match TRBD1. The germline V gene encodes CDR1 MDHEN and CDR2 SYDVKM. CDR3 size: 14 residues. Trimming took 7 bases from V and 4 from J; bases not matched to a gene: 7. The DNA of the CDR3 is TGTGCCAGCAATCCGGGACAGGGAACCTATGGCTACACCTTC. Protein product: CASNPGQGTYGYTF.

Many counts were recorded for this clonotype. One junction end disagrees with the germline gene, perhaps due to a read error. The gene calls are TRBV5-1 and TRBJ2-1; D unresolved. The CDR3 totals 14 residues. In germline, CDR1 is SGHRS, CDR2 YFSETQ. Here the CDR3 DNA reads TGTGCCAGCAGCTTGGGCGACTCCTACAATGAGCAGTTCTTC. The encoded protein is CASSLGDSYNEQFF.

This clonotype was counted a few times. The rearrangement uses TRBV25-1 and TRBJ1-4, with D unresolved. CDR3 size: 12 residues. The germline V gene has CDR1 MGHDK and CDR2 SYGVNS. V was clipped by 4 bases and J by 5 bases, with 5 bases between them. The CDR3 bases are TGTGCCAGCAGTGCGTTAAATGAAAAACTGTTTTTT. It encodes CASSALNEKLFF. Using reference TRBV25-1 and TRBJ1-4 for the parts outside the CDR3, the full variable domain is EADIYQTPRYLVIGTGKKITLECSQTMGHDKMYWYQQDPGMELHLIHYSYGVNSTEKGDLSSESTVSRIRTEHFPLTLESARPSHTSQYLCASSALNEKLFFGSGTQLSVL.

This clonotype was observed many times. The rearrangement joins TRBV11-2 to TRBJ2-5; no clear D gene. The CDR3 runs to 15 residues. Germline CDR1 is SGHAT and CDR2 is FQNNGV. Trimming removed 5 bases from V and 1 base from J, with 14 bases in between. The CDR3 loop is CASSPLMSSQETQYF. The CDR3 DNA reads TGTGCCAGCAGCCCCCTGATGAGCAGCCAAGAGACCCAGTACTTC. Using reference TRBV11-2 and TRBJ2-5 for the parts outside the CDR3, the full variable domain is EAGVAQSPRYKIIEKRQSVAFWCNPISGHATLYWYQQILGQGPKLLIQFQNNGVVDDSQLPKDRFSAERLKGVDSTLKIQPAKLEDSAVYLCASSPLMSSQETQYFGPGTRLLVL.

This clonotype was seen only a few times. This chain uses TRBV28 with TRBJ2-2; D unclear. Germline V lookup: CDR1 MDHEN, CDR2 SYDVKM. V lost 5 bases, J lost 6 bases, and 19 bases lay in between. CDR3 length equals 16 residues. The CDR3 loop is CASSPPGSNLPGELFF. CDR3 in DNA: TGTGCCAGCAGTCCCCCTGGGTCCAATTTACCCGGGGAGCTGTTTTTT.

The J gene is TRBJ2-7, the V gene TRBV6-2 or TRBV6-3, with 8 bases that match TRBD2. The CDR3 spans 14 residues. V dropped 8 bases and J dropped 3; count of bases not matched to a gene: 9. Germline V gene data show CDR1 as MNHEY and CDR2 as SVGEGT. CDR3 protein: CASSPGTSYYEQYF. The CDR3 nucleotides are TGTGCCAGCTCACCCGGGACTAGTTACTACGAGCAGTACTTC.

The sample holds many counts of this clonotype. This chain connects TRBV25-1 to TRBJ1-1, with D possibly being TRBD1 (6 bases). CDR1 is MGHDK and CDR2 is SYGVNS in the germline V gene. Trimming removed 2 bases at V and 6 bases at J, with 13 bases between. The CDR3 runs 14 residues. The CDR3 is CASSEGGPSSEAFF. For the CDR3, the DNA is TGTGCCAGCAGTGAAGGGGGGCCTTCCTCTGAAGCTTTCTTT.

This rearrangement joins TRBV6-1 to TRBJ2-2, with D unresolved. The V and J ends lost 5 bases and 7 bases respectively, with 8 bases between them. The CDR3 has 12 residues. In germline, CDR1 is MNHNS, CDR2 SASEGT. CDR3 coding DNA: TGTGCCAGCAGTAGGATCCTCGGGGAGCTGTTTTTT. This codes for CASSRILGELFF.

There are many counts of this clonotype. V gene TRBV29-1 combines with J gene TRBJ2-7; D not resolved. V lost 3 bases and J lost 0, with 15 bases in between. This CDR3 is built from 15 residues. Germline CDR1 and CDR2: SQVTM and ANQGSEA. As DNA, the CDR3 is TGCAGCGTTGACTCTAATATTGCCGGCTCCTACGAGCAGTACTTC. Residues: CSVDSNIAGSYEQYF.

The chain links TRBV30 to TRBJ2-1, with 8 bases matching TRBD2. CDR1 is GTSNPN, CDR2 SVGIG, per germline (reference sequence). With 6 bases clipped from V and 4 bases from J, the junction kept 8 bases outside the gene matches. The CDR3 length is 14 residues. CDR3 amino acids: CACYRGGPYNEQFF. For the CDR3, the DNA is TGTGCCTGCTATCGGGGGGGGCCATACAATGAGCAGTTCTTC.

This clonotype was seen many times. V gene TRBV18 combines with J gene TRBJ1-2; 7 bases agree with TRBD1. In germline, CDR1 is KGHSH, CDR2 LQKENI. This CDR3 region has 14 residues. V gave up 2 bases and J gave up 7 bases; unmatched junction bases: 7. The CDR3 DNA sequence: TGTGCCAGCTCACCAGGACAGGCTCTGGGTGGCTACACCTTC. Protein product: CASSPGQALGGYTF.

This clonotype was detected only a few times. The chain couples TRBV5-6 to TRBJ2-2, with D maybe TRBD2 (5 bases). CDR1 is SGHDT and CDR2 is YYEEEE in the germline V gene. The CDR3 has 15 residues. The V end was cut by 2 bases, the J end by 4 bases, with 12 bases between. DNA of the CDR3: TGTGCCAGCAGCTTACGACGGAGGAGCACCGGGGAGCTGTTTTTT. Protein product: CASSLRRRSTGELFF.

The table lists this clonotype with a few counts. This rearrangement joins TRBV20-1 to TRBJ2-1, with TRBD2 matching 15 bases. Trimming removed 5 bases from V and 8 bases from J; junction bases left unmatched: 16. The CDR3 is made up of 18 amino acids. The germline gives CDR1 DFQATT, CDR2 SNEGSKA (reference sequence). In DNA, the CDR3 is TGCAGTGCTGTCGGAGTACCCGGGACTAGCGGGGGGTTGGATGAGCAGTTCTTC. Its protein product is CSAVGVPGTSGGLDEQFF.

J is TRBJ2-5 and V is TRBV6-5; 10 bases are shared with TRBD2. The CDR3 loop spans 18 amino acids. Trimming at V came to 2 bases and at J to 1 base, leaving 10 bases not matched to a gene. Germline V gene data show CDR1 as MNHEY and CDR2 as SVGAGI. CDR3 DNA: TGTGCCAGCAGTTACGGCCTAGCGGGAGTATCTCCCCAAGAGACCCAGTACTTC. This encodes CASSYGLAGVSPQETQYF.

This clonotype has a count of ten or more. The CDR3: CASSGGALSYEQYF. DNA of the CDR3: TGTGCCAGCAGTGGAGGGGCCCTCTCCTACGAGCAGTACTTC. The rearrangement joins TRBV6-1 to TRBJ2-7; D tentatively fits TRBD1 or TRBD2 (5 bases each). The germline CDR1 and CDR2 sequences are MNHNS and SASEGT. The CDR3 runs 14 residues. The V end lost 4 bases, the J end lost 0 bases, and 10 bases lay between the germline ends.

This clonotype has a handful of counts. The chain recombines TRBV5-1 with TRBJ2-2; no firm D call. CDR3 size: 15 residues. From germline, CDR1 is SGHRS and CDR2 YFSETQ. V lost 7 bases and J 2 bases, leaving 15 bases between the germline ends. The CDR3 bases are TGCGCCAGCGCTTTGATCCAGACCAACACCGGGGAGCTGTTTTTT. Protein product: CASALIQTNTGELFF.

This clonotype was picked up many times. The CDR3 protein is CSAIGFGTDRSRSYNEQFF. In DNA form, the CDR3 reads TGCAGTGCTATAGGGTTCGGGACTGACAGGTCCCGCTCCTACAATGAGCAGTTCTTC. This chain uses TRBV20-1 with TRBJ2-1; either TRBD1 or TRBD2 may supply D (6 bases each). Germline V lookup: CDR1 DFQATT, CDR2 SNEGSKA (reference sequence). Between the trimmed V and J ends, which lost 4 bases and 0 bases, there was a span of 25 bases. The CDR3 totals 19 residues.

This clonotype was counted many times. CDR3 region: CSVEVSKSSSYEQYF. CDR3 bases: TGCAGCGTTGAGGTCAGCAAGTCCAGCTCCTACGAGCAGTACTTC. The chain links TRBV29-1 to TRBJ2-7, with D uncertain. From germline, CDR1 is SQVTM and CDR2 ANQGSEA. Trimming took off 3 bases at V and 0 bases at J, with 15 bases between the two ends. The CDR3 extends over 15 amino acids.